A selection of T cell receptor beta chains follows, all from one sample in a study of T cell repertoires in cytomegalovirus infection. No antigen is known for these receptors. One entry per CDR3 protein, called by TCRdb with MiXCR from the reads. The data hold some 71,000 distinct CDR3 sequences, with around 28% observed a single time. The sequences come from CD8+ T cells from cultured PBMCs, collected from culture after CMV antigen stimulation. These receptors all stem from a human donor in good health (CMV status not recorded). Some clones in this sample may be carry-over from other donors' samples. Each CDR3 is given with its conserved first and last residue. D genes are given only for firm matches. Where a row states a size, it is once, few, many or the class of an expanded clone; other rows omit it.

>few|-|TRBV7-2|TRBJ2-7
TGTGCCAGCAGCTTAGAGTCTGGGTCGGGCTCCTACGAGCAGTACTTC
CASSLESGSGSYEQYF
>-|-|TRBV2|TRBJ1-2
TGTGCCAGCAGTGAACCGAGGGATCGGTATGGCTACACCTTC
CASSEPRDRYGYTF
>-|TRBD2|TRBV12-3/TRBV12-4|TRBJ2-5
TGTGCCAGCAGCGGACTAGAAGAGACCCAGTACTTC
CASSGLEETQYF
>many|-|TRBV7-9|TRBJ2-7
TGTGCCAGCAGCCCCTTAGAGGGTAACTACGAGCAGTACTTC
CASSPLEGNYEQYF
>-|-|TRBV5-1|TRBJ2-2
TGCGCCAGCAGCTTGTGGTCCAGCAACACCGGGGAGCTGTTTTTT
CASSLWSSNTGELFF
>-|-|TRBV11-2|TRBJ2-3
TGTGCCAGCAGCTTTACAGGGCCCCTTGTGAGGAGTGGCACATTGGATACGCAGTATTTT
CASSFTGPLVRSGTLDTQYF
>many|-|TRBV7-8|TRBJ1-2
TGTGCCAGCAGCTTAACTCAGACAGAGAACTATGGCTACACCTTC
CASSLTQTENYGYTF
>few|-|TRBV19|TRBJ1-5
TGTGCCAGTAGGGAAGATTATAGCAATCAGCCCCAGCATTTT
CASREDYSNQPQHF
>-|-|TRBV3-1|TRBJ1-6
TGTGCCAGCAGCCAAGACCCGGTTATTTCACCCCTCCACTTT
CASSQDPVISPLHF
>many|-|TRBV5-6|TRBJ2-7
TGTGCCAGCAGCTTGAGCGCTATCTCCCTACGTGGGCAGTACTTC
CASSLSAISLRGQYF
>few|TRBD2|TRBV28|TRBJ2-7
TGTGCCAGCACCCAACTAGCGGGGGGGCCTTACGAGCAGTACTTC
CASTQLAGGPYEQYF
>few|-|TRBV11-3|TRBJ2-1
TGTGCCAGCAGCCCCTGGGGTTACAATGAGCAGTTCTTC
CASSPWGYNEQFF
>-|-|TRBV11-2|TRBJ1-1
TGTGCCAGCAGCGACCGGGGGTCTGAAGCTTTCTTT
CASSDRGSEAFF
>once|-|TRBV12-3/TRBV12-4|TRBJ2-7
TGTGCCAGCAGTTTTGGAGCCGGCGAGCAGTACTTC
CASSFGAGEQYF
>-|-|TRBV28|TRBJ2-1
TGTGCCAGCAGTTTACCCCCAGGGGGGTCCTACAATGAGCAGTTCTTC
CASSLPPGGSYNEQFF
>-|-|TRBV27|TRBJ2-7
TGTGCCTGCCACCCAACCTCGGTTTGGGACGGGGCCTACGAGCAGTACTTC
CACHPTSVWDGAYEQYF
>few|TRBD1|TRBV4-3|TRBJ2-7
TGCGCCAGCAGCCAAGGACAGGGGAGCTCCTACGAGCAGTACTTC
CASSQGQGSSYEQYF
>-|-|TRBV19|TRBJ1-1
TGTGCCAGTAGGTCAGGGACTATGGCTTTCTTT
CASRSGTMAFF
>few|TRBD2|TRBV7-6|TRBJ2-7
TGTGCCAGCAGCTCAAGCGGGAGCCCGGGGAGGGAGCAGTACTTC
CASSSSGSPGREQYF
>-|-|TRBV12-3/TRBV12-4|TRBJ1-2
TGTGCCAGCAGTTTGGGGGGGGCACACTATGGCTACACCTTC
CASSLGGAHYGYTF
>-|-|TRBV28|TRBJ1-5
TGTGCCAGCAGCCTAATCGGTGGTAACCCGTATCAGCCCCAGCATTTT
CASSLIGGNPYQPQHF
>few|TRBD1|TRBV18|TRBJ1-5
TGTGCCAGCTCACCACGCGGGACAGGGGGCAATCAGCCCCAGCATTTT
CASSPRGTGGNQPQHF
>few|TRBD1|TRBV7-8|TRBJ2-3
TGTGCCAGCAGCGAGGGACAGGGCACAGATACGCAGTATTTT
CASSEGQGTDTQYF
>-|TRBD1|TRBV9|TRBJ2-7
TGTGCCAGCAGCGCGGGACAGGGAACCTACGAGCAGTACTTC
CASSAGQGTYEQYF
>few|-|TRBV27|TRBJ2-7
TGTGCCAGCAGTTGGGGCAGGGGCAACGAGCAGTACTTC
CASSWGRGNEQYF
>-|-|TRBV5-1|TRBJ2-1
TGCGCCAGCGGATATTATCCGATGGGGACACCAAGCTCCTACAATGAGCAGTTCTTC
CASGYYPMGTPSSYNEQFF
>-|-|TRBV11-1|TRBJ1-2
TGTGCCAGCAGCTTCGGGGCCCTTGGGGGCTACACCTTC
CASSFGALGGYTF
>many|TRBD2|TRBV7-8|TRBJ2-1
TGTGCCAGCAGCCTAACACTAGCGGGGGGAGATGAGCAGTTCTTC
CASSLTLAGGDEQFF
>-|-|TRBV6-1|TRBJ1-5
TGTGCCAGCAGTGCTCCCTCCGCGGCAGGGGGCAATCAGCCCCAGCATTTT
CASSAPSAAGGNQPQHF
>-|-|TRBV6-1|TRBJ1-1
TGTGCCAGCAGTTACCGGGGCAGGGTTGAAGCTTTCTTT
CASSYRGRVEAFF
>few|-|TRBV4-3|TRBJ2-7
TGCGCCAGCAGCCAAGATGTGGTCGGAGGGCTCTTGGATGACGAGCAGTACTTC
CASSQDVVGGLLDDEQYF
>-|-|TRBV7-9|TRBJ2-3
TGTGCCAGCAGCTTAGCGACGGGGGCTGTAGATACGCAGTATTTT
CASSLATGAVDTQYF
>many|-|TRBV7-2|TRBJ2-1
TGTGCCAGCAGCTTAACGGGCAATGAGCAGTTCTTC
CASSLTGNEQFF
>few|-|TRBV11-2|TRBJ1-5
TGTGCCAGCAGTACCACAGGCTTCAATCAGCCCCAGCATTTT
CASSTTGFNQPQHF
>-|TRBD2|TRBV28|TRBJ2-1
TGTGCCAGCAGTTCCGCTACTACCCCCACCGGGACTAGGATCAATGAGCAGTTCTTC
CASSSATTPTGTRINEQFF
>few|TRBD2|TRBV7-2|TRBJ2-5
TGTGCCAGCAGCCCCGCACTAGCGGGGGGGCTGGAGACCCAGTACTTC
CASSPALAGGLETQYF
>few|-|TRBV7-3|TRBJ1-1
TGTGCCAGCAGCTTAGTTGGCGACAGGCTGTTCACTGAAGCTTTCTTT
CASSLVGDRLFTEAFF
>few|-|TRBV4-3|TRBJ2-7
TGCGCCAGCAGCCAAGTGGATGGGGGGAGAAAAGGGGAGCAGTACTTC
CASSQVDGGRKGEQYF
>-|-|TRBV11-3|TRBJ2-3
TGTGCCAGCAGCCCCGAGGGCAGGGGTGGTGATACGCAGTATTTT
CASSPEGRGGDTQYF
>-|-|TRBV7-6|TRBJ2-7
TGTGCCAGCAGCTTAGAGGCTAGCGCCTCCTACGAGCAGTACTTC
CASSLEASASYEQYF